The rows below give T cell receptor beta chains drawn from one sample of a study of response to subunit inactivated influenza vaccine. TCRdb reprocessed the RT-PCR reads with MiXCR, giving one entry per CDR3 protein. The sample lists about 520,000 distinct CDR3 sequences; approximately 6.9% were seen once. The sample consisted of PBMCs from blood, taken less than 30 months after vaccination. These receptors came from a man between 50 and 75 years old who received an inactivated influenza vaccine. Both conserved end residues are part of each CDR3. D genes are given only for firm matches. Some rows mark clone size as missing; the rest say once, few, many or name a class of expanded clone.

few	TRBV11-2	TRBJ1-5	-	TGTGCCAGCAGCTTTGGGGCGGCCGAACCCCAGCATTTT	CASSFGAAEPQHF
few	TRBV7-2	TRBJ2-1	TRBD2	TGTGCCAGCAGCTTCCCCCGGATGAGAGTTAGCGGGGGGATGAGCTCCTACAATGAGCAGTTCTTC	CASSFPRMRVSGGMSSYNEQFF
many	TRBV25-1	TRBJ2-2	TRBD1	TGTGCCAGCAGTGACCGGGACAGCCGTCGCGGCACCGGGGAGCTGTTTTTT	CASSDRDSRRGTGELFF
many	TRBV6-2/TRBV6-3	TRBJ2-1	TRBD1	TGTGCCACCGGGACAGCACCCTACAATGAGCAGTTCTTC	CATGTAPYNEQFF
many	TRBV12-3/TRBV12-4	TRBJ2-1	-	TGTGCCAGCAGTTTACAGCGGTACCAGCAGTTCTTC	CASSLQRYQQFF
-	TRBV6-5	TRBJ2-2	TRBD2	TGTGCCAGCAGCTACTTGGGACTAGGGGACGGGGAGCTGTTTTTT	CASSYLGLGDGELFF
many	TRBV12-3/TRBV12-4	TRBJ2-7	-	TGTGCCAGCAGTCCGGACGGCCAAGGAAAATACGAGCAGTACTTC	CASSPDGQGKYEQYF
few	TRBV4-1	TRBJ2-1	TRBD2	TGCGCCAGCAGCTTTGCCACAAGAGGGACTAGCGGGATCGATGAGCAGTTCTTC	CASSFATRGTSGIDEQFF
many	TRBV6-2/TRBV6-3	TRBJ2-5	-	TGTGCCAGCAGTTACTCGATTACAGGAGTGTACCAAGAGACCCAGTACTTC	CASSYSITGVYQETQYF
few	TRBV11-3	TRBJ2-1	-	TGTGCCAGCAGCTTAGTGATGGGTCCGGGCAATGAGCAGTTCTTC	CASSLVMGPGNEQFF